The rows below give T cell receptor beta chains drawn from one sample of a study of T-cell reconstitution after alpha-beta-depleted transplantation in children. In TCRdb, the PCR reads were re-called with MiXCR into one record per CDR3 protein. In the table there are approximately 520,000 distinct CDR3 sequences, 32% of which are singletons. This material consisted of PBMCs from the stem cell graft donor, taken from the stem cell graft. The source of these receptors is a human donor who donated a stem cell graft to a child with aplastic anemia. Both conserved end residues are part of each CDR3.

v_call	j_call	cdr3_aa
TRBV20-1	TRBJ2-5	CSARDLSGSWETQYF
TRBV3-1	TRBJ2-2	CASSRRTSGINTGELFF
TRBV21-1	TRBJ1-2	CASSDNGYTF
TRBV20-1	TRBJ2-1	CSARDGSYNEQFF
TRBV20-1	TRBJ2-3	CSASSGNATDTQYF
TRBV29-1	TRBJ1-4	CSAAIGGEGEKLFF
TRBV5-4	TRBJ2-3	CASSSGSDTDTQYF
TRBV27	TRBJ2-3	CASSLRQGRLTDTQYF
TRBV15	TRBJ2-4	CAIQGYGKNIQYF
TRBV12-3/TRBV12-4	TRBJ1-3	CASAPRDTIYF
TRBV20-1	TRBJ2-3	CSAGERRLGLLRDTQYF
TRBV30	TRBJ2-1	CAWTDLNEQFF
TRBV5-1	TRBJ2-3	CASSLGTPGTDTQYF
TRBV3-1	TRBJ2-2	CASSPRAGANTGELFF
TRBV19	TRBJ2-2	CASSLTGPRSAGELFF
TRBV20-1	TRBJ1-6	CSAMHQGYGSPLHF
TRBV7-9	TRBJ2-1	CASSIGTRGNEQFF
TRBV28	TRBJ2-3	CASSKSYHRTTDTQYF
TRBV6-2/TRBV6-3	TRBJ2-5	CASSYGGGRQETQYF
TRBV5-6	TRBJ2-2	CASGGTSGTGELFF
TRBV5-6	TRBJ2-1	CASSRQDNEQFF
TRBV6-2/TRBV6-3	TRBJ2-7	CASSYMGVYEQYF
TRBV3-1	TRBJ1-2	CASSQTASGGYTF